The rows below give T cell receptor beta chains drawn from one sample of a study of cytomegalovirus exposure and HLA in healthy donors. Profiling relied on immunoSEQ multiplex PCR, and the TCRdb table lists in-frame clones only, not all of them. The repertoire includes over 90,000 clones, 79% of them detected once, and approximately 3.7% sits in the top ten. What was sequenced was PBMCs. These receptors all come from a man aged 50-59 years in good health and CMV-seropositive. The CDR3 runs from the conserved cysteine through the conserved F or W. D genes are given only for firm matches. Some rows mark clone size as missing; the rest say once, few, many or name a class of expanded clone.

j_gene	v_gene	d_gene	abundance	CDR3aa	CDR3nt
TRBJ2-5	TRBV27	TRBD1	.	CASSLWAGGGETQYF	TGTGCCAGCAGTTTATGGGCAGGGGGCGGGGAGACCCAGTACTTC
TRBJ1-1	TRBV5-1	.	once	CASSLGGRNTEAFF	TGCGCCAGCAGCTTGGGTGGGAGGAACACTGAAGCTTTCTTT
TRBJ2-7	TRBV11-2	TRBD2	.	CASRALRLAGPSYEQYF	TGTGCCAGCAGAGCTTTACGGCTAGCGGGGCCCTCCTACGAGCAGTACTTC
TRBJ2-5	TRBV7-6	TRBD2	once	CASSSSGAYQETQYF	TGTGCCAGCAGCTCTAGCGGAGCTTACCAAGAGACCCAGTACTTC
TRBJ2-5	TRBV6-6	TRBD1	few	CASTDHRGAETQYF	TGTGCCAGCACCGACCACAGGGGAGCAGAGACCCAGTACTTC
TRBJ2-4	TRBV5-8	.	once	CASSFLGAWNIQYF	TGTGCCAGCAGCTTTTTGGGGGCTTGGAACATTCAGTACTTC
TRBJ1-2	TRBV4-1	.	.	CASSQEVWGRVYGYTF	TGCGCCAGCAGCCAAGAAGTGTGGGGCAGAGTCTATGGCTACACCTTC
TRBJ1-3	TRBV2	.	.	CASSYSPGTIYF	TGTGCCAGCAGTTATTCTCCCGGGACCATATATTTT
TRBJ1-5	TRBV30	TRBD1	.	CAWSEGMDRGDQPQHF	TGTGCCTGGAGTGAAGGTATGGACAGGGGGGATCAGCCCCAGCATTTT
TRBJ2-7	TRBV9	.	.	CASSQGGSSYEQYF	TGTGCCAGCAGTCAAGGCGGAAGCTCCTACGAGCAGTACTTC
TRBJ2-5	TRBV5-5	.	.	CASSLQGEARETQYF	TGTGCCAGCAGCTTGCAGGGGGAGGCCCGTGAGACCCAGTACTTC
TRBJ2-7	TRBV27	.	.	CASRRAGKTYEQYF	TGTGCCAGCAGGCGAGCCGGGAAAACCTACGAGCAGTACTTC
TRBJ2-5	TRBV7-9	TRBD2	.	CASSLGPGGPGQETQYF	TGTGCCAGCAGTCTAGGGCCGGGAGGGCCAGGGCAAGAGACCCAGTACTTC
TRBJ1-3	TRBV6-5	.	.	CASSYSRDSGNTIYF	TGTGCCAGCAGTTACTCGAGAGACTCTGGAAACACCATATATTTT
TRBJ2-1	TRBV11-1	TRBD1	.	CASRDQTGDEQFF	TGTGCCAGCAGAGACCAGACAGGGGATGAGCAGTTCTTC
TRBJ1-4	TRBV25-1	TRBD1	few	CASREGQGLGEKLFF	TGTGCCAGCAGGGAGGGACAGGGTCTGGGTGAAAAACTGTTTTTT
TRBJ2-7	TRBV28	TRBD1	.	CASSLRGTGPYEQYF	TGTGCCAGCAGTTTAAGGGGGACAGGCCCCTACGAGCAGTACTTC
TRBJ1-5	TRBV6-1	TRBD1	.	CASSEVSGGPYSNQPQHF	TGTGCCAGCAGTGAAGTTTCAGGGGGCCCTTATAGCAATCAGCCCCAGCATTTT
TRBJ1-1	TRBV2	.	.	CASSRGVNTEAFF	TGTGCCAGCAGTCGCGGGGTTAACACTGAAGCTTTCTTT
TRBJ2-3	TRBV5-4	.	.	CASSRLTDTDTQYF	TGTGCCAGCAGCAGACTGACAGACACAGATACGCAGTATTTT
TRBJ2-7	TRBV7-6	.	.	CASSPRPTGGVTYEQYF	TGTGCCAGCAGCCCGAGACCCACAGGGGGGGTTACCTACGAGCAGTACTTC
TRBJ1-1	TRBV19	TRBD1	.	CASSPGQGAEAFF	TGTGCCAGTAGTCCGGGACAGGGGGCTGAAGCTTTCTTT
TRBJ2-2	TRBV19	.	.	CASSTPAGPGSGELFF	TGTGCCAGTAGTACCCCCGCGGGACCTGGGTCCGGGGAGCTGTTTTTT
TRBJ2-1	TRBV6-1	TRBD2	.	CASSDGREGNNEQFF	TGTGCCAGCAGTGACGGCAGGGAGGGGAACAATGAGCAGTTCTTC
TRBJ2-7	TRBV6-6	.	.	CASSGTDGFTYEQYF	TGTGCCAGCAGTGGTACTGACGGGTTCACCTACGAGCAGTACTTC
TRBJ2-1	TRBV28	TRBD2	.	CASSESGRGHNEQFF	TGTGCCAGCAGTGAGAGCGGGAGGGGGCACAATGAGCAGTTCTTC
TRBJ1-4	TRBV27	.	.	CASSFFFGATNEKLFF	TGTGCCAGCAGTTTTTTCTTCGGAGCAACTAATGAAAAACTGTTTTTT
TRBJ2-5	TRBV29-1	TRBD2	.	CSAFGTSGGGIETQYF	TGCAGCGCCTTTGGGACTAGCGGGGGTGGGATAGAGACCCAGTACTTC
TRBJ2-1	TRBV7-9	.	.	CASSSGFNEQFF	TGTGCCAGCAGCTCAGGGTTCAATGAGCAGTTCTTC
TRBJ2-1	TRBV19	.	.	CASTPKDPAGRDNEQFF	TGTGCCAGTACCCCTAAGGACCCGGCGGGAAGGGACAATGAGCAGTTCTTC
TRBJ1-2	TRBV7-2	.	.	CASSLDRSLAYGYTF	TGTGCCAGCAGCTTAGATAGGAGCCTTGCCTATGGCTACACCTTC
TRBJ1-2	TRBV29-1	.	.	CSAGEGGRGYTF	TGCAGCGCTGGAGAGGGAGGAAGGGGCTACACCTTC
TRBJ1-5	TRBV6-6	TRBD1	.	CASSDDRGHLAQHF	TGTGCCAGCAGTGACGACAGGGGCCATTTGGCCCAGCATTTT
TRBJ2-1	TRBV28	TRBD2	.	CASSSPGLDNEQFF	TGTGCCAGCAGTTCCCCGGGACTAGATAATGAGCAGTTCTTC
TRBJ2-1	TRBV7-9	TRBD1	.	CASSKGDSRYNEQFF	TGTGCCAGCAGCAAGGGGGACAGCCGTTACAATGAGCAGTTCTTC
TRBJ1-2	TRBV6-6	TRBD1	.	CASSNYVRGQGGYTF	TGTGCCAGCAGCAACTATGTAAGGGGGCAGGGTGGCTACACCTTC
TRBJ2-1	TRBV5-5	TRBD2	.	CASYGLAGVNEQFF	TGTGCCAGCTACGGACTAGCGGGAGTCAATGAGCAGTTCTTC
TRBJ2-3	TRBV11-2	TRBD2	.	CASSPGLAGGPQDTQYF	TGTGCCAGCAGCCCGGGACTAGCGGGAGGGCCGCAAGATACGCAGTATTTT
TRBJ2-7	TRBV29-1	TRBD1	.	CSVEGDRHYEQYF	TGCAGCGTTGAGGGGGACAGACACTACGAGCAGTACTTC
TRBJ2-7	TRBV13	.	.	CASSFSTRIDEQYF	TGTGCCAGCAGCTTTTCGACTAGAATCGACGAGCAGTACTTC
TRBJ2-5	TRBV2	TRBD2	.	CASRTSGSVQETQYF	TGTGCCAGCAGAACTAGCGGGAGTGTTCAAGAGACCCAGTACTTC
TRBJ2-5	TRBV30	.	.	CAWSAGETQYF	TGTGCCTGGAGTGCGGGGGAGACCCAGTACTTC
TRBJ2-1	TRBV11-2	TRBD1	once	CASSAVTGGFYNEQFF	TGTGCCAGCAGCGCAGTGACAGGGGGATTCTACAATGAGCAGTTCTTC
TRBJ2-2	TRBV5-1	.	.	CASSLGGPPNTGELFF	TGCGCCAGCAGCTTGGGGGGGCCTCCGAACACCGGGGAGCTGTTTTTT